This T cell receptor beta chain originates from a study of T cell responses to AZD1222 COVID-19 vaccine. Using immunoSEQ multiplex PCR, the repertoire was profiled, and TCRdb retains in-frame clones only, with some absent. The data contain 150,000 or so clones, 92% of them seen just once; the ten biggest clones take up around 1.3%. V was shortened by 3 bases and J by 4 bases, with 12 bases between the two germline ends. The CDR3 loop spans 13 amino acids. CDR1 GTSNPN and CDR2 SVGIG come from the germline V gene (reference sequence). Sequencing was performed on peripheral blood, taken 28 days after the second AZD1222 dose. The clonotype comes from an adult who received the AZD1222 COVID-19 vaccine. The chain combines TRBV30 with TRBJ1-1; D gene unclear. The CDR3 DNA follows: TGTGCCTGGAGGAGCCTGAGGCCCACTGAAGCTTTCTTT. This translates into CAWRSLRPTEAFF.